A selection of T cell receptor beta chains follows, all from one sample in a study of neoadjuvant nivolumab and ipilimumab in lung cancer. Sequencing was performed with immunoSEQ multiplex PCR; in TCRdb, only in-frame clones are kept and a portion is missing. Here the sample spans more than 8,500 clones, 70% to 80% being singletons. Material: tumor tissue, obtained after neoadjuvant nivolumab, alone or with ipilimumab, at or shortly before surgery. The receptors were gathered from an adult with non-small cell lung cancer. Some clones in this sample may be carry-over from other donors' samples. Each CDR3 is given with its conserved first and last residue. Each record gives: J gene, V gene, D gene, CDR3 protein. D genes are given only for firm matches.

TRBJ2-7 | TRBV15 | - | CATSRGAESGAYEQYF
TRBJ2-1 | TRBV5-4 | - | CASSPKATGLSYNEQFF
TRBJ2-7 | TRBV6-5 | - | CASRKTGSSYEQYF
TRBJ1-1 | TRBV9 | TRBD1 | CASSRGTDNEAFF
TRBJ1-5 | TRBV18 | - | CASSPPGTPSNQPQHF
TRBJ1-1 | TRBV5-5 | - | CASSLPPLNTEAFF
TRBJ1-6 | TRBV6-6 | TRBD1 | CASSSRDRDSPLHF
TRBJ1-2 | TRBV5-6 | TRBD1 | CASSLVGQGVAYGYTF
TRBJ1-2 | TRBV19 | - | CASTWDQMANYGYTF
TRBJ1-4 | TRBV10-3 | - | CATREGATNEKLFF
TRBJ1-1 | TRBV27 | - | CASSFDRSTEAFF
TRBJ1-1 | TRBV9 | - | CASSVVGKPTEAFF
TRBJ2-7 | TRBV2 | TRBD1 | CASRRQGSSYEQYF
TRBJ2-7 | TRBV6-1 | - | CASSGLRGAHEQYF
TRBJ2-7 | TRBV27 | - | CASTINGLTSEQYF
TRBJ2-1 | TRBV11-2 | TRBD2 | CASSGSGRGYNEQFF
TRBJ1-4 | TRBV5-1 | - | CASSPGGQGRSANEKLFF
TRBJ2-7 | TRBV4-3 | - | CASSQDTAPGREQYF
TRBJ2-7 | TRBV18 | TRBD2 | CASSPQGLAGGLSSYEQYF
TRBJ2-7 | TRBV18 | - | CASSPSELEQYF
TRBJ2-7 | TRBV7-2 | TRBD1 | CASSLWDSNHEQYF
TRBJ2-1 | TRBV6-5 | - | CASRSGIRNEQFF
TRBJ1-2 | TRBV11-2 | - | CASSLSRGGIYGYTF
TRBJ1-2 | TRBV18 | TRBD1 | CASSILPGQSYGYTF
TRBJ1-2 | TRBV5-1 | - | CASSLSGGEYIYGYTF
TRBJ2-7 | TRBV30 | - | CAWSSDIKREQYF
TRBJ1-4 | TRBV7-2 | - | CASSLGPGQPDATNEKLFF
TRBJ1-2 | TRBV7-9 | - | CASRGDTASNYGYTF
TRBJ2-1 | TRBV11-3 | - | CASSLYGGPYNEQFF
TRBJ2-7 | TRBV30 | - | CAWNLGTYEQYF
TRBJ2-2 | TRBV29-1 | - | CSVEDNTGELFF
TRBJ2-7 | TRBV18 | - | CASSTQGTSGEQYF
TRBJ1-6 | TRBV5-6 | - | CASSRAAGSDSPLHF
TRBJ1-5 | TRBV18 | - | CASSPDGLRQPQHF
TRBJ2-1 | TRBV4-2 | TRBD2 | CASSQEWTSGRLRNSYNEQFF
TRBJ1-1 | TRBV7-8 | - | CASRTGNTEAFF
TRBJ1-2 | TRBV5-4 | - | CASSPQMEVYYGYTF
TRBJ1-1 | TRBV19 | - | CASSLKVRTEAFF
TRBJ2-7 | TRBV5-1 | - | CASSFLGTRATTGYEQYF
TRBJ2-5 | TRBV5-8 | TRBD1 | CASSTGQVSPETQYF
TRBJ2-7 | TRBV11-3 | - | CASSSRGTGTYEQYF
TRBJ1-3 | TRBV10-3 | - | CAISEPRGALGNTIYF
TRBJ2-7 | TRBV10-3 | - | CAIRHLTPEQYF
TRBJ2-7 | TRBV7-9 | TRBD2 | CASSPGLAGDRWAYEQYF
TRBJ2-7 | TRBV5-1 | - | CASSLVLENEQYF
TRBJ1-1 | TRBV5-4 | TRBD1 | CASSQSDRGNTEAFF
TRBJ1-5 | TRBV6-1 | TRBD1 | CASSAQQGARQPQHF
TRBJ2-1 | TRBV10-2 | - | CASSDGGYTEQFF